A selection of T cell receptor beta chains follows, all from one sample in a study of CD8 T cells in ankylosing spondylitis. From the 5' RACE reads, TCRdb called clonotypes with MiXCR, one entry per CDR3 protein. The sample holds 150,000 to 200,000 distinct CDR3 sequences, 30% to 35% seen once. Sequenced material: synovial fluid, either unsorted or a sorted T cell fraction (not recorded which). These receptors were collected from a male donor with ankylosing spondylitis. Both conserved end residues are part of each CDR3. D genes are given only for firm matches.

D gene	V gene	CDR3 length	J gene	CDR3 protein
NA	TRBV5-1	14	TRBJ2-2	CASSYGEYTGELFF
NA	TRBV7-8	14	TRBJ1-2	CASSLTGSSLSYTF
NA	TRBV4-1	14	TRBJ1-3	CASSQPVVGNTIYF
NA	TRBV3-1	15	TRBJ2-4	CASSQPRGGGNIQYF
NA	TRBV2	13	TRBJ2-5	CASSSLGQETQYF
NA	TRBV10-3	13	TRBJ1-2	CAISGDQGYGYTF
TRBD2	TRBV6-1	15	TRBJ2-1	CASSPGTSYYNEQFF
NA	TRBV7-2	16	TRBJ1-6	CASSPTASSYNSPLHF
NA	TRBV3-1	13	TRBJ1-5	CASSYRDHQPQHF
TRBD2	TRBV9	16	TRBJ2-1	CASSVGVAGGFNEQFF
NA	TRBV28	15	TRBJ2-5	CASSHPSAGKETQYF
NA	TRBV15	14	TRBJ2-5	CATSRDQYQETQYF
TRBD1	TRBV2	14	TRBJ2-7	CASRDGTVGNEQYF
NA	TRBV12-3/TRBV12-4	16	TRBJ1-5	CASSLSGGAVSQPQHF
NA	TRBV6-2/TRBV6-3	13	TRBJ2-1	CASGDLAPNEQFF
NA	TRBV20-1	13	TRBJ2-5	CSAAGTGMETQYF
NA	TRBV7-9	13	TRBJ1-2	CASSRDGSHGYTF
NA	TRBV1	18	TRBJ2-1	CTSSQGKRLLAGWDEQFF
NA	TRBV20-1	15	TRBJ2-6	CSALVRFSGANVLTF
NA	TRBV3-1	15	TRBJ2-5	CASSQGATPQETQYF
TRBD1	TRBV9	14	TRBJ1-5	CASSADRGDQPQHF
NA	TRBV20-1	15	TRBJ2-1	CSARDPQTSYNEQFF
NA	TRBV6-2/TRBV6-3	20	TRBJ1-3	CASSTILPGRLGGAGNTIYF
NA	TRBV27	14	TRBJ1-1	CASSLRQVHTEAFF
NA	TRBV28	15	TRBJ1-5	CASVQGPYSNQPQHF
NA	TRBV6-6	12	TRBJ2-1	CASSYTDNEQFF
NA	TRBV20-1	11	TRBJ2-5	CSAAGSETQYF